This entry lists 7 T cell receptor beta chains sequenced from one sample in a study of T cells in Graves' hyperthyroidism and ophthalmopathy. The investigators amplified TCR beta CDR3 regions from RNA transcripts. HTBI primers drove first-round RT-PCR of the TCR CDR3. TCRdb recomputed calls from the multiplex PCR reads with MiXCR, one row per CDR3 protein. The table lists approximately 610,000 distinct CDR3 sequences, about 15% of them singletons. Sequencing was done on a sample of blood. Receptors were obtained from a woman in her 40s with Graves' ophthalmopathy.

This clonotype was seen at least ten times. J is TRBJ1-5 and V is TRBV20-1; D is perhaps TRBD1 (6 bases). Trimming pared 4 bases from V and 2 bases from J, leaving 15 bases between. The CDR3 loop spans 15 amino acids. Per the germline V gene, CDR1 is DFQATT and CDR2 is SNEGSKA (reference sequence). CDR3 loop: CSATHRDMGNQPQHF. The CDR3, as DNA: TGCAGTGCTACCCACCGGGACATGGGCAATCAGCCCCAGCATTTT.

The J gene is TRBJ1-1, the V gene TRBV4-3, with D perhaps TRBD1 (5 bases). This CDR3 is built from 15 residues. The germline CDR1 and CDR2 sequences are LGHNA and YSLEER. Between the trimmed V and J ends, which lost 4 bases and 5 bases, there was a span of 17 bases. The chain's CDR3 is CASSRRSTAGTEAFF. The CDR3 coding sequence is TGCGCCAGCAGCCGCCGAAGTACGGCAGGGACTGAAGCTTTCTTT.

This clonotype appeared many times. The chain combines TRBV7-2 with TRBJ2-7, with D possibly called TRBD1 or TRBD2 (6 bases each). CDR3 length: 14 residues. Germline values: CDR1 SGHTA, CDR2 FQGNSA. Deletions cut 5 bases from V and 5 bases from J, with 16 bases between. CDR3 sequence: CASSPPTGGNEQYF. CDR3 coding DNA: TGTGCCAGCAGCCCCCCGACAGGCGGGAACGAGCAGTACTTC.

This clonotype was detected many times. This chain connects TRBV20-1 to TRBJ2-7, with 7 bases matching TRBD2. CDR1 is DFQATT and CDR2 is SNEGSKA in the germline V gene (reference sequence). This CDR3 spans 13 amino acids. V shed 6 bases, J shed 6 bases, and the junction held 11 bases outside the gene matches. The CDR3 coding sequence is TGCAGTGCCTATGTCGGGACTACTCTCGAGCAGTACTTC. This gives the protein CSAYVGTTLEQYF.

This clonotype has a count of ten or more. The chain employs TRBV2 and TRBJ1-1; D gene ambiguous. Germline V gene data show CDR1 as SNHLY and CDR2 as FYNNEI. Deletions cut 6 bases from V and 0 bases from J, with 5 bases between. The CDR3 runs to 12 residues. The DNA for the CDR3 is TGTGCCAGCAGGGAGGTGAACACTGAAGCTTTCTTT. Its protein product is CASREVNTEAFF.

This clonotype was counted at least ten times. This chain uses TRBV28 with TRBJ1-1, with D perhaps matching TRBD1 (5 bases). The V end lost 5 bases, the J end lost 0 bases, and 13 bases lay between the germline ends. The CDR3 covers 15 residues. In germline, CDR1 is MDHEN, CDR2 SYDVKM. Here the CDR3 DNA reads TGTGCCAGCAGTAACCCACAGGTTTTGAACACTGAAGCTTTCTTT. This encodes CASSNPQVLNTEAFF.

This clonotype has a count of ten or more. The chain is built from TRBV28 and TRBJ1-1; 7 bases match TRBD1. Germline assignment: CDR1 MDHEN and CDR2 SYDVKM. The V segment lost 4 bases and the J segment 9 bases; nucleotides outside the gene matches: 11. CDR3 size: 14 residues. CDR3 nucleotides: TGTGCCAGCAGTTCCCCTGGACAGGTTACCCAAGCTTTCTTT. Its translation is CASSSPGQVTQAFF. Full variable domain (outside the CDR3, taken from reference TRBV28 and TRBJ1-1): DVKVTQSSRYLVKRTGEKVFLECVQDMDHENMFWYRQDPGLGLRLIYFSYDVKMKEKGDIPEGYSVSREKKERFSLILESASTNQTSMYLCASSSPGQVTQAFFGQGTRLTVV.